These 27 T cell receptor beta chains were all obtained from the same sample, sequenced in a study of blood T cell repertoires in COVID-19. Sequenced by immunoSEQ multiplex PCR; TCRdb stores in-frame clones only, minus some. The sample carries around 190,000 clones, 85% to 90% recorded once. Sequencing was performed on PBMCs or T cells enriched from blood (not recorded which). The receptor source for this set is a woman between 40 and 50 years old in a cohort exposed to, infected with or recovered from COVID-19 (not recorded which).

The chain links TRBV6-1 to TRBJ1-6; D is ambiguous. Germline CDR1 reads MNHNS; CDR2 reads SASEGT. The CDR3 is 13 residues long. Trimming shortened V by 1 base and J by 14 bases, and 12 bases separated the two germline ends. For the CDR3, the DNA is TGTGCCAGCAGTGAAGGGAATGCAGAGGCCCTCCACTTT. It is translated as CASSEGNAEALHF.

The genes are TRBV29-1 and TRBJ2-5, with D possibly TRBD1 on 6 matching bases. CDR1 and CDR2 (germline): SQVTM, ANQGSEA. CDR3 length: 13 amino acids. V shed 6 bases and J shed 2 bases, with 13 bases lying between them. CDR3 nucleotide sequence: TGCAGCGTAGCTGGGACACTACAAGAGACCCAGTACTTC. Its protein is CSVAGTLQETQYF.

The gene calls are TRBV27 and TRBJ1-5; perhaps TRBD1 as D (5 bases). The CDR3 consists of 14 residues. V was cut by 2 bases and J by 5 bases, with 10 bases left in between. Germline CDR1 reads MNHEY; CDR2 reads SMNVEV (reference sequence). This CDR3 reads CASSLQRGYQPQHF. CDR3 sequence (DNA): TGTGCCAGCAGTTTACAAAGGGGTTATCAGCCCCAGCATTTT.

The chain combines TRBV27 with TRBJ2-7; 11 bases align to TRBD1. V lost 6 bases, J lost 5 bases, and 9 bases stayed unmatched. The CDR3 length is 15 residues. CDR1 MNHEY and CDR2 SMNVEV come from the germline V gene (reference sequence). The CDR3 sequence: CASSPGRTGGHEQYF. CDR3 in DNA: TGTGCCAGCAGCCCCGGGCGGACAGGGGGCCACGAGCAGTACTTC.

The chain uses TRBV27 and TRBJ2-5; tentative D call: TRBD1 (5 bases). This CDR3 is 13 amino acids long. Between the trimmed V and J ends, which lost 4 bases and 5 bases, there was a span of 11 bases. Germline lookup yields CDR1 MNHEY and CDR2 SMNVEV (reference sequence). This CDR3 reads CASSWGKGETQYF. Written as DNA, the CDR3 is TGTGCCAGCAGTTGGGGAAAGGGGGAGACCCAGTACTTC.

The V call is TRBV12-5, the J call TRBJ1-5; TRBD1 matches at 10 bases. The germline gives CDR1 LGHNT, CDR2 FRNRAP. This CDR3 spans 17 amino acids. The V and J ends lost 6 bases and 3 bases, in that order; junction bases with no gene match: 11. CDR3 nucleotides: TGTGCTAGTGGGACCGGGACAGGGGATCATAACAATCAGCCCCAGCATTTT. Its translation: CASGTGTGDHNNQPQHF.

J is TRBJ1-1 and V is TRBV6-4, with D possibly being TRBD1 (6 bases). Germline V gene sequence: CDR1 MRHNA, CDR2 SNTAGT. With 6 bases removed from V and 0 bases from J, the gap between germline ends came to 11 bases. The length of the CDR3 is 14 residues. The CDR3 DNA follows: TGTGCCAGCAGCGCGACAGGAGTGAACACTGAAGCTTTCTTT. It specifies CASSATGVNTEAFF.

The chain carries TRBV27 and TRBJ2-2; TRBD1 agrees at 9 bases. The germline CDR1 and CDR2 sequences are MNHEY and SMNVEV (reference sequence). V shed 10 bases, J shed 4 bases, and the junction held 7 bases outside the gene matches. The CDR3 is 14 residues long. The CDR3 spells CATRDRVVTGELFF. The CDR3 DNA reads as TGTGCCACCCGGGACAGGGTGGTCACCGGGGAGCTGTTTTTT.

The chain combines TRBV2 with TRBJ1-6, with D tentatively TRBD1 (5 bases). This CDR3 comprises 14 residues. Germline lookup yields CDR1 SNHLY and CDR2 FYNNEI. With 6 bases removed from V and 5 bases from J, the gap between germline ends came to 11 bases. The DNA of the CDR3 is TGTGCCAGCAGCTTCAGGGTTGATAATTCACCCCTCCACTTT. Translated, it gives CASSFRVDNSPLHF.

This clone has only a few counts. The rearrangement uses TRBV5-4 and TRBJ2-7, with TRBD2 matching 8 bases. The germline gives CDR1 SGHNT, CDR2 YYREEE (reference sequence). Losses at the gene ends were 1 base for V and 2 bases for J; bases not matched to a gene: 5. This CDR3 contains 15 residues. The CDR3 loop reads CASSLRTSPAYEQYF. In DNA form, the CDR3 reads TGTGCCAGCAGCTTGAGGACTAGCCCAGCCTACGAGCAGTACTTC.

V and J are TRBV5-1 and TRBJ1-4, with 7 bases matching TRBD1. Germline V CDR1 and CDR2: SGHRS, YFSETQ. V gave up 4 bases and J gave up 8 bases; unmatched junction bases: 8. The CDR3 runs 14 residues. In DNA, the CDR3 is TGCGCCAGCAGCCTACAGGGGCCGCGGGAAAAACTGTTTTTT. Translated: CASSLQGPREKLFF. Full variable domain (missing parts from reference TRBV5-1 and TRBJ1-4): KAGVTQTPRYLIKTRGQQVTLSCSPISGHRSVSWYQQTPGQGLQFLFEYFSETQRNKGNFPGRFSGRQFSNSRSEMNVSTLELGDSALYLCASSLQGPREKLFFGSGTQLSVL.

This chain joins TRBV2 and TRBJ1-2, with a possible D match to TRBD1 (5 bases). Germline values: CDR1 SNHLY, CDR2 FYNNEI. CDR3 size: 12 residues. Deletions cut 8 bases from V and 4 bases from J, with 11 bases between. In DNA, the CDR3 is TGTGCCAGCCTGCAGGGTGGCTATGGCTACACCTTC. Translated, it gives CASLQGGYGYTF.

The chain recombines TRBV4-3 with TRBJ2-1; 10 nucleotides align to TRBD1. Germline V lookup: CDR1 LGHNA, CDR2 YSLEER. This CDR3 is built from 16 residues. J gave up 7 bases and V 1 base, and 7 bases lay outside the gene matches. The CDR3 protein is CASSQGPDRGVNEQFF. DNA of the CDR3: TGCGCCAGCAGCCAAGGCCCGGACAGGGGGGTGAATGAGCAGTTCTTC.

The V call is TRBV27, the J call TRBJ2-7; TRBD1 agrees at 7 bases. This CDR3 is 15 amino acids long. Germline V gives CDR1 MNHEY, CDR2 SMNVEV (reference sequence). V lost 5 bases and J lost 1; bases outside the gene matches: 8. The CDR3 loop reads CASSPTGLSSYEQYF. The CDR3 coding sequence is TGTGCCAGCAGTCCGACAGGGCTTTCTTCCTACGAGCAGTACTTC.

The rearrangement uses TRBV19 and TRBJ2-7; 14 nucleotides agree with TRBD2. Per the germline V gene, CDR1 is LNHDA and CDR2 is SQIVND (reference sequence). The trim removed 5 bases at V and 7 bases at J, leaving 7 bases unmatched. The CDR3 spans 15 residues. The CDR3 here is CASSPRGLAGGEQYF. The CDR3 DNA is TGTGCCAGTAGTCCCCGAGGACTAGCGGGAGGAGAGCAGTACTTC.

The CDR3 region has the DNA TGTGCCAGCAGCCAAGAGCTAGCGGGACGGAGCTCCTACAATGAGCAGTTCTTC. This codes for CASSQELAGRSSYNEQFF. The chain joins TRBV16 to TRBJ2-1; 9 nucleotides align to TRBD2. Germline CDR1 and CDR2: KGHSY and FQNENV. The CDR3 has 18 amino acids. V lost 2 bases, J lost 0 bases, and 8 bases stayed unmatched.

The chain couples TRBV4-1 to TRBJ2-7, with TRBD2 identical over 16 bases. This CDR3 is 18 amino acids long. Unmatched junction bases numbered 7, after V lost 3 bases and J lost 2 bases. Germline CDR1 reads MGHRA; CDR2 reads YSYEKL. The CDR3 region is CASSQAGTSGRAPYEQYF. CDR3 nucleotide sequence: TGCGCCAGCAGCCAGGCCGGGACTAGCGGGAGGGCCCCCTACGAGCAGTACTTC.

This chain joins TRBV7-9 and TRBJ2-1; TRBD2 aligns across 14 bases. V was clipped by 3 bases and J by 12 bases; unmatched bases: 13. Germline CDR1 reads SEHNR; CDR2 reads FQNEAQ (reference sequence). CDR3 length: 17 residues. CDR3: CASSFTSPGLAGVGQFF. The DNA of the CDR3 is TGTGCCAGCAGCTTTACATCCCCGGGACTAGCGGGAGTGGGGCAGTTCTTC.

The chain joins TRBV11-2 to TRBJ2-2; D not certain. Germline CDR1 SGHAT, CDR2 FQNNGV. V dropped 8 bases and J dropped 4 bases, with 14 bases sitting between them. There are 14 residues in the CDR3. This CDR3 reads CASSEYGATGELFF. The CDR3 bases are TGTGCCAGCTCGGAGTACGGTGCCACCGGGGAGCTGTTTTTT.

This chain uses TRBV5-1 with TRBJ1-2, with D maybe TRBD1 (5 bases). Germline V gives CDR1 SGHRS, CDR2 YFSETQ. The CDR3 loop spans 16 amino acids. V was clipped by 4 bases and J by 8 bases, with 24 bases between them. The CDR3 nucleotides are TGCGCCAGCAGCCTGGAGGTGGGGCGCGACGGGCCGGGCTACACCTTC. Translation gives CASSLEVGRDGPGYTF.

This clone was detected only once. The rearrangement joins TRBV24-1 to TRBJ2-1; 13 bases align to TRBD2. Germline CDR1 is KGHDR and CDR2 is SFDVKD. CDR3 length: 18 residues. V was pared by 4 bases and J by 3 bases, with 8 bases of the junction left unmatched. CDR3 residues: CATSDRGLAGPYYNEQFF. CDR3 DNA sequence: TGTGCCACCAGTGACAGGGGACTAGCGGGGCCTTACTACAATGAGCAGTTCTTC.

The chain carries TRBV15 and TRBJ1-2; D is uncertain. Germline V lookup: CDR1 LNHNV, CDR2 YYDKDF (reference sequence). The CDR3 has 15 amino acids. Trimming stripped 2 bases from V and 0 bases from J, with 10 bases between. This chain's CDR3 is CATSRPDSANYGYTF. DNA of the CDR3: TGTGCCACCAGCAGACCGGACTCAGCTAACTATGGCTACACCTTC.

V and J are TRBV21-1 and TRBJ2-1; the D call of TRBD2 is as the table states it, not checked on the DNA. TRBV21-1 is recorded as a pseudogene. This CDR3 comprises 17 residues. CDR3 protein: CASSKVAVPLSYNEQFF. The CDR3 DNA sequence: TGTGCCAGCAGCAAAGTAGCGGTCCCTCTCTCCTACAATGAGCAGTTCTTC.

J is TRBJ1-2 and V is TRBV7-2, with D possibly being TRBD1 (5 bases). Germline CDR1 reads SGHTA; CDR2 reads FQGNSA. The CDR3 totals 16 residues. Trimming took off 0 bases at V and 4 bases at J, with 15 bases between the two ends. The CDR3 bases are TGTGCCAGCAGCTTAGCGACGGGGGGACGGGTCTATGGCTACACCTTC. Its translation: CASSLATGGRVYGYTF.

The V and J genes are TRBV13 and TRBJ2-7, with 7 nucleotides matching TRBD2. V lost 2 bases, J lost 3 bases, and 1 base stayed unmatched. The V gene's germline CDR1 is PRHDT and CDR2 FYEKMQ (reference sequence). The CDR3 is 13 amino acids. The DNA of the CDR3 is TGTGCCAGCAGCTTAAGGGACTACTACGAGCAGTACTTC. Protein sequence: CASSLRDYYEQYF.

This chain's CDR3 is CSASPGGIADTQYF. Here the CDR3 DNA reads TGCAGTGCTAGTCCGGGGGGCATCGCAGATACGCAGTATTTT. The V gene is TRBV20-1, the J gene TRBJ2-3; TRBD2 is a possible D gene (7 bases). CDR1 is DFQATT, CDR2 SNEGSKA, per germline (reference sequence). V lost 3 bases and J lost 4, with 14 bases in between. This CDR3 has 14 amino acids.

This chain joins TRBV27 and TRBJ2-3; perhaps TRBD2 as D (6 bases). Germline V CDR1 and CDR2: MNHEY, SMNVEV (reference sequence). This CDR3 comprises 15 residues. The V and J ends lost 6 bases and 3 bases respectively, with 16 bases between them. The CDR3 protein is CASRRDPSMTDTQYF. The CDR3 DNA reads as TGTGCCAGCAGGCGGGACCCCTCAATGACAGATACGCAGTATTTT.